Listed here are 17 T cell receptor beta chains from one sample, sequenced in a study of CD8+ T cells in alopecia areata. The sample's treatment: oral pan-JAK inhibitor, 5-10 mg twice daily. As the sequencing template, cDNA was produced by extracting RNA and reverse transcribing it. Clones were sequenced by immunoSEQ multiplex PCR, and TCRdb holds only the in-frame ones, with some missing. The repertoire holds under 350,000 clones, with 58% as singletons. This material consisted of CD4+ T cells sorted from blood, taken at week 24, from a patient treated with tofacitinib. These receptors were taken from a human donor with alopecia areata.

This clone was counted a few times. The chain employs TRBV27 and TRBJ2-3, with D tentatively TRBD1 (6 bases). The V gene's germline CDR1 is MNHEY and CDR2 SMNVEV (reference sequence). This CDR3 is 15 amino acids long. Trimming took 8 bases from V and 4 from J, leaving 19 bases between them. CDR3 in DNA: TGTGCCAGCTCAAAAATCTCGGCAGGGGCAGATACGCAGTATTTT. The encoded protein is CASSKISAGADTQYF.

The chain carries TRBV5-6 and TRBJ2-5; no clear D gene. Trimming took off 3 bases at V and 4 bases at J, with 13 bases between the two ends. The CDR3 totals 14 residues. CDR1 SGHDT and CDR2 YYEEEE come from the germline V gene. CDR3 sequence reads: CASSSASAPETQYF. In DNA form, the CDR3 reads TGTGCCAGCAGCTCCGCGTCTGCGCCAGAGACCCAGTACTTC.

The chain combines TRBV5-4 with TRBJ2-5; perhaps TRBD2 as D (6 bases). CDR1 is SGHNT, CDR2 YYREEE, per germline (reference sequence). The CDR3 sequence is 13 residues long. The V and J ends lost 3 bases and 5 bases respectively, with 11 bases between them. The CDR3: CASSWRLGETQYF. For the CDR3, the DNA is TGTGCCAGCAGCTGGAGACTAGGGGAGACCCAGTACTTC. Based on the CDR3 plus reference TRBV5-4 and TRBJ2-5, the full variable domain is ETGVTQSPTHLIKTRGQQVTLRCSSQSGHNTVSWYQQALGQGPQFIFQYYREEENGRGNFPPRFSGLQFPNYSSELNVNALELDDSALYLCASSWRLGETQYFGPGTRLLVL.

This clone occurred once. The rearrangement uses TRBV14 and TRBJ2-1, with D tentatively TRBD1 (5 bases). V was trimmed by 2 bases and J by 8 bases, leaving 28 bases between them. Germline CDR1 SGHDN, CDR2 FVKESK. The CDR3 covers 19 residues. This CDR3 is CASSQFRLLGQPDYHEQFF. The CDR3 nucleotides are TGTGCCAGCAGCCAATTCCGCTTGTTGGGGCAGCCAGATTATCATGAGCAGTTCTTC.

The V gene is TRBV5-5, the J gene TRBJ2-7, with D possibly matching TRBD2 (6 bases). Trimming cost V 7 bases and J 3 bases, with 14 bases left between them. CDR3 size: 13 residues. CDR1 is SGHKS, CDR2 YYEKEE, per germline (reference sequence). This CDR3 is CASQLGGSYEQYF. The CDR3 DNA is TGTGCCAGCCAGCTTGGAGGGAGCTACGAGCAGTACTTC.

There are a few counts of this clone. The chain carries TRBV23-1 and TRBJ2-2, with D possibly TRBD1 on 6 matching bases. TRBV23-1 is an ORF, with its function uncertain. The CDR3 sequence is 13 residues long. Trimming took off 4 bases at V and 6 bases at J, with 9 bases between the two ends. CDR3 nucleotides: TGCGCCAGCAGTCGGAACAGGGCCGGGGAGCTGTTTTTT. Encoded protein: CASSRNRAGELFF.

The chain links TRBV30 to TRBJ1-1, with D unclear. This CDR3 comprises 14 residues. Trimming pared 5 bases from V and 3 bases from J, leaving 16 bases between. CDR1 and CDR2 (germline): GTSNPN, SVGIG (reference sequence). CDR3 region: CAWQSPVGYTEAFF. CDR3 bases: TGTGCCTGGCAAAGCCCAGTTGGATACACTGAAGCTTTCTTT.

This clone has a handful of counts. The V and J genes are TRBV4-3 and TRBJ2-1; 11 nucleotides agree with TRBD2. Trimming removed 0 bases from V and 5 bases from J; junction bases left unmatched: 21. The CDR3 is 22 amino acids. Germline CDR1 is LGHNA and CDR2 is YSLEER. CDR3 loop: CASSQDTLPLAGGRLRNNEQFF. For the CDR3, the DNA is TGCGCCAGCAGCCAAGACACCCTCCCTCTAGCGGGGGGCCGACTTAGGAACAATGAGCAGTTCTTC.

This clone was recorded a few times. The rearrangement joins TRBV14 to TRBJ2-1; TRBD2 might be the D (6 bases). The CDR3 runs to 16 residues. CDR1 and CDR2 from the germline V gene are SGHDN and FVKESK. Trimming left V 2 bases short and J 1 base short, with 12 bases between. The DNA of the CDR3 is TGTGCCAGCAGCCAACTCCGGGACTCATCCTACAATGAGCAGTTCTTC. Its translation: CASSQLRDSSYNEQFF.

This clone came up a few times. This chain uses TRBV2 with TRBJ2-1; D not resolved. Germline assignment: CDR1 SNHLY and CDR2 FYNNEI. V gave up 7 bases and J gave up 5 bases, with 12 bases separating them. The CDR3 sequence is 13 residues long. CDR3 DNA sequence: TGTGCCAGCACGGAATCATGGGACAATGAGCAGTTCTTC. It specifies CASTESWDNEQFF.

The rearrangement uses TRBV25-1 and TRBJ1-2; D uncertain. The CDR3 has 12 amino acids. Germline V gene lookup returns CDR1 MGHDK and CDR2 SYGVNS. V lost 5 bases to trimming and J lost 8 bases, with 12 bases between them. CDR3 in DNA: TGTGCCAGCAGTCTCCCTTTCGGAGGCTACACCTTC. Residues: CASSLPFGGYTF.

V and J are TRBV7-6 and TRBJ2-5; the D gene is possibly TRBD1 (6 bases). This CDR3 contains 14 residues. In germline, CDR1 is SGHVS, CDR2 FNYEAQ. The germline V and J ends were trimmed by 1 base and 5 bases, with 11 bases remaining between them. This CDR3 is CASSLVTGWETQYF. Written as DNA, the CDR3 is TGTGCCAGCAGCTTAGTCACAGGGTGGGAGACCCAGTACTTC.

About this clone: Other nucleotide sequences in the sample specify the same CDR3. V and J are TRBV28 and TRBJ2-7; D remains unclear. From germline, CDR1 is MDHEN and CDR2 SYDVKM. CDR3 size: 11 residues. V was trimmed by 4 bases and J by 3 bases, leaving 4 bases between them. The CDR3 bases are TGTGCCAGCAGTTCCCACTACGAGCAGTACTTC. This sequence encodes CASSSHYEQYF.

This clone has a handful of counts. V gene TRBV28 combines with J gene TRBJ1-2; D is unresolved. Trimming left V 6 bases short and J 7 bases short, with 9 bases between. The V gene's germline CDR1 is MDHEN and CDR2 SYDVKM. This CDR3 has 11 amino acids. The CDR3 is CASSSMGGYTF. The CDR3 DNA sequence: TGTGCCAGCAGCTCCATGGGTGGCTACACCTTC.

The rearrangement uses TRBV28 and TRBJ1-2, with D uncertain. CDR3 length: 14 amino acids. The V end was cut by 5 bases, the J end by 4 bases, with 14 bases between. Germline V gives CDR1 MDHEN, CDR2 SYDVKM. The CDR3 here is CASSRPGGIYGYTF. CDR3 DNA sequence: TGTGCCAGCAGTCGGCCGGGTGGGATCTATGGCTACACCTTC.

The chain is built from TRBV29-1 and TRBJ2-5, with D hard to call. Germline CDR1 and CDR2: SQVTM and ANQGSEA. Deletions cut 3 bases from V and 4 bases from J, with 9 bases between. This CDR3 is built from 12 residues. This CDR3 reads CSVDGLRETQYF. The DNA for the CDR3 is TGCAGCGTTGATGGGTTGAGAGAGACCCAGTACTTC. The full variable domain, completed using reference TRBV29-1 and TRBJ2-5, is SAVISQKPSRDICQRGTSLTIQCQVDSQVTMMFWYRQQPGQSLTLIATANQGSEATYESGFVIDKFPISRPNLTFSTLTVSNMSPEDSSIYLCSVDGLRETQYFGPGTRLLVL.

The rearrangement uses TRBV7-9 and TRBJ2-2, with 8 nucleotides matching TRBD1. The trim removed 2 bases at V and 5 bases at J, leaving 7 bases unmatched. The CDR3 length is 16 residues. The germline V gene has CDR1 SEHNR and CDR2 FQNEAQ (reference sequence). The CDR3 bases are TGTGCCAGCAGCTTATTGATACAGGGGGTGACCGGGGAGCTGTTTTTT. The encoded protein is CASSLLIQGVTGELFF.